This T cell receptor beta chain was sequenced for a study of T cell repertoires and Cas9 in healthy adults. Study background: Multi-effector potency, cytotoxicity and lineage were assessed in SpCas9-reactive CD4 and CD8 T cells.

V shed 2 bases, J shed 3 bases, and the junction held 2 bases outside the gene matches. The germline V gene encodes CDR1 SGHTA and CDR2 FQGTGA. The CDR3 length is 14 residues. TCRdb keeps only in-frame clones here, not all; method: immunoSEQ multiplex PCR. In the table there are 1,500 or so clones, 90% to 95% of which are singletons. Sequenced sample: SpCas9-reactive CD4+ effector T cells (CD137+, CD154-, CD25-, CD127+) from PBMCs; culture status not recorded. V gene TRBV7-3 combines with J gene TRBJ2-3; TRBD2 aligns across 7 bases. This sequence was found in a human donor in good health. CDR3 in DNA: TGTGCCAGCAGCTTAGCGGGAGTGACAGATACGCAGTATTTT. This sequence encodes CASSLAGVTDTQYF.